This T cell receptor beta chain was identified in a study of blood T cells in healthy people across ages. Looking at the study overall: Every two T cells gave about one barcoded beta molecule via template switching.

This clonotype occurred a few times. Its antigen remains unknown. Study results and caveats: In the absence of known donor CMV status, changes in expanded clonotypes were possibly confounded.

Germline CDR1 and CDR2: MNHEY and SVGEGT. The CDR3 loop spans 13 amino acids. Trimming removed 6 bases at V and 7 bases at J, with 10 bases between. The study drew donors from healthy Caucasian individuals in Russia aged roughly 6 to 90. Alongside a J-beta primer mix, a sample-barcoded 5' primer served in a second PCR lasting about 7 to 11 cycles. A tag from a template-switch adaptor with 12 random nucleotides marked each cDNA molecule. TCRdb re-derived calls from the 5' RACE reads in MiXCR, one entry per CDR3 protein. This sample yields approximately 2,000,000 distinct CDR3 sequences, of which around 40% are seen a single time; about 23% belongs to the top ten.

The sequence was collected from a human donor in good health. The J gene is TRBJ1-6, the V gene TRBV6-2 or TRBV6-3; no reliable D call. Sequencing was performed on blood. CDR3 DNA: TGTGCCAGCAGACCCGCAGAGAATTCACCCCTCCACTTT. Its protein is CASRPAENSPLHF.